This TCR beta chain was captured in a study of blood T cell repertoires in COVID-19. On the study more broadly: The United States, Italy and Spain provided the acute and convalescent COVID-19 samples.

Germline CDR1 is LNHDA and CDR2 is SQIVND (reference sequence). The ends were cut back, 4 bases at V and 0 bases at J, with 13 bases in the middle. CDR3 length: 16 residues. In the study's own analysis: Amplifying reference gene primers gave estimates of nucleated cell counts. Method: immunoSEQ multiplex PCR; TCRdb's copy keeps in-frame clones and lacks some. The V and J calls and clone size are taken from that table; D and trimming were inferred from the DNA. Here the sample spans some 220,000 clones, just under 85% being singletons. Sequenced: peripheral blood. The chain combines TRBV19 with TRBJ1-3, with D possibly being TRBD1 (5 bases). The TCR originated in a man between 45 and 60 years old with acute or convalescent COVID-19. This chain's CDR3 is CASSTLGTRSGNTIYF. The CDR3 DNA reads as TGTGCCAGTAGTACCCTAGGGACTCGCTCTGGAAACACCATATATTTT.